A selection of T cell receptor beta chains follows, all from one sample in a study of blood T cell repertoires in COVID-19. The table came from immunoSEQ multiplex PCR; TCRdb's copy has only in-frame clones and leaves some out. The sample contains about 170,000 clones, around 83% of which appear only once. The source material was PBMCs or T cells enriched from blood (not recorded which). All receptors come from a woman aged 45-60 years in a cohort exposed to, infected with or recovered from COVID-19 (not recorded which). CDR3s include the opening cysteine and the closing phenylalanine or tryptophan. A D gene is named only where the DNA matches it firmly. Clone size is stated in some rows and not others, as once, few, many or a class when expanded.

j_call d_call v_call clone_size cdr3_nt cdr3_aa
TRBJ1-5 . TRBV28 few TGTGCCAGCAGTTTAAGGTCAGGGGACCTACAGGCTAATCAGCCCCAGCATTTT CASSLRSGDLQANQPQHF
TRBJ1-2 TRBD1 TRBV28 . TGTGCCAGCAGGACCACAGGGGGCCGGAATGGCTACACCTTC CASRTTGGRNGYTF
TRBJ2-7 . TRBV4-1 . TGCGCCAGCAGCCAAGACTGGGCTAGCAGCGCCTACGAGCAGTACTTC CASSQDWASSAYEQYF
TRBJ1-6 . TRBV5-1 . TGCGCCAGCAGCTTGTTCTCTCTAGAGTCTGCGTATAATTCACCCCTCCACTTT CASSLFSLESAYNSPLHF
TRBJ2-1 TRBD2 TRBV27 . TGTGCCAGCAGACTTCCGGGACTACAAAATGAGCAGTTCTTC CASRLPGLQNEQFF
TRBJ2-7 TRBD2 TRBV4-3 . TGCGCCAGCAGCCAAGAAACGGGGGGATACTACGAGCAGTACTTC CASSQETGGYYEQYF
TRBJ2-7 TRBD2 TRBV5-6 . TGTGCCAGCAGCTTCCTCACCATAGCGGGGGTAGGCGAGCAGTACTTC CASSFLTIAGVGEQYF
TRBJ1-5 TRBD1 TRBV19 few TGTGCCAGCGCCTTCCAGGGGGCTGGGCAGCCCCAGCATTTT CASAFQGAGQPQHF
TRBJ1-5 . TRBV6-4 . TGTGCCAGCAGTGCACACAGGGAGCAGCCCCAGCATTTT CASSAHREQPQHF
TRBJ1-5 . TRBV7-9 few TGTGCCAGCAGCTTAGATGAGGGAATCAATCAGCCCCAGCATTTT CASSLDEGINQPQHF
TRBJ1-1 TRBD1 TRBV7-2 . TGTGCCAGCAGCCAAAATAAACAGGGGGCTGTTGAAGCTTTCTTT CASSQNKQGAVEAFF
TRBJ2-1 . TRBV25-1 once TGTGCCAGCAGTGGGGGACTCTCCTACAATGAGCAGTTCTTC CASSGGLSYNEQFF
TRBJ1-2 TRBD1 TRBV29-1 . TGCAGCGCCCGACGGGGACAGGACCTTGGCTACACCTTC CSARRGQDLGYTF
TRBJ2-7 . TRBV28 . TGTGCCAGCAGTGACAGCCTCTACGAGCAGTACTTC CASSDSLYEQYF
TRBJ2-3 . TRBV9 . TGTGCCAGCAGCGTAATCGGGGGGCTATCTAGCACAGATACGCAGTATTTT CASSVIGGLSSTDTQYF
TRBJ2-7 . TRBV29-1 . TGCAGCGTCCGACAGGACTACGAGCAGTACTTC CSVRQDYEQYF
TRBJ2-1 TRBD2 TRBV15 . TGTGCCACCAGCAGTTTAGCGGGCGACTACAATGAGCAGTTCTTC CATSSLAGDYNEQFF
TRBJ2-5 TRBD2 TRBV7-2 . TGTGCCAGCAGCTTCGCGGGGGAAGAGACCCAGTACTTC CASSFAGEETQYF
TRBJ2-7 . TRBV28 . TGTGCCAGCAGTTCCACCCCTCGGGGCGAGCAGTACTTC CASSSTPRGEQYF
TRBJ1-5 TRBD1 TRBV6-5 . TGTGCCAGCAGTTACGGGACAGGTTTTGAACAGCCCCAGCATTTT CASSYGTGFEQPQHF
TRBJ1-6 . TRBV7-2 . TGTGCCAGCACCGTAACACACGACACAAATAATTCACCCCTCCACTTT CASTVTHDTNNSPLHF
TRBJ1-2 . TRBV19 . TGTGCCAGTAACATCGGCGGGGCAGGGCCGATGGGTAACTATGGCTACACCTTC CASNIGGAGPMGNYGYTF
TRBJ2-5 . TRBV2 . TGTGCCAGCATTAAGACCGTGACCCTCCTCGGGGAGACCCAGTACTTC CASIKTVTLLGETQYF
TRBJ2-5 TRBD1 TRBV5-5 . TGTGCCAGCAGCTTGGGACAGGGGGCTATTCAAGAGACCCAGTACTTC CASSLGQGAIQETQYF
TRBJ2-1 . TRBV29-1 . TGCAGCGTAGACGAGGGGGCAGGGGAGGCCTACAATGAGCAGTTCTTC CSVDEGAGEAYNEQFF
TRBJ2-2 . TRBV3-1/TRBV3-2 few TGTGCCAGCAGCCCGATCAGGGTGAACACCGGGGAGCTGTTTTTT CASSPIRVNTGELFF
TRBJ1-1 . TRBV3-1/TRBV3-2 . TGTGCCAGCAGCCCCCGGGGGGGCACTGAAGCTTTCTTT CASSPRGGTEAFF
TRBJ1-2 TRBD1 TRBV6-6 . TGTGCCAGCAGTTACTCAAGGGGGCAGGCCTATGGCTACACCTTC CASSYSRGQAYGYTF
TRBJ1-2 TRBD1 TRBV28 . TGTGCCAGCAGTTTAGGCAGGGACAGGGTCTATGGCTACACCTTC CASSLGRDRVYGYTF
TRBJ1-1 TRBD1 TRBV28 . TGTGCCAGCAGTACACCCGGGACAGCCTACACTGAAGCTTTCTTT CASSTPGTAYTEAFF
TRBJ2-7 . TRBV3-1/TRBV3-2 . TGTGCCAGCAGCCAAGTAGCGGAGGTGGGGATCCAGTACTTC CASSQVAEVGIQYF
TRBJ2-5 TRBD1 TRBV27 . TGTGCCAGCAGTCTACTCTTCGGGACAGGTCAAAGCCCGGTAGAGACCCAGTACTTC CASSLLFGTGQSPVETQYF
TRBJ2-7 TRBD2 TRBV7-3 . TGTGCCAGCAGCTTGACGGGGGGGCCGGAGGAGCAGTACTTC CASSLTGGPEEQYF
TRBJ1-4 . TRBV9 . TGTGCCAGCAGCGTAGTCCCGAAAGTAGGGGACTTTAATGAAAAACTGTTTTTT CASSVVPKVGDFNEKLFF
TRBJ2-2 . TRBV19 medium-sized TGTGCCAGTAGTATCGTGCGGGCTAACACCGGGGAGCTGTTTTTT CASSIVRANTGELFF
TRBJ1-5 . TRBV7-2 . TGTGCCAGCAGCTTACCTCCCGGGCAGCCCCAGCATTTT CASSLPPGQPQHF
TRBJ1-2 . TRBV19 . TGTGCCAGTAGTATCGACAGCGATGGCTACACCTTC CASSIDSDGYTF
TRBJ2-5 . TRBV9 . TGTGCCAGCAGCGCTGGAGCGGGTCAAGAGACCCAGTACTTC CASSAGAGQETQYF
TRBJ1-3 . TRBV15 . TGTGCCACCAGCAGAGGAAGAGGGTCTGGAAACACCATATATTTT CATSRGRGSGNTIYF
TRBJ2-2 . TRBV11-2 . TGTGCCAGCAGCCAAGAGAGGTCCGGGGAGCTGTTTTTT CASSQERSGELFF
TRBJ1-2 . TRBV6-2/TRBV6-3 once TGTGCCAGCAGTCCGCAGAATTCCTATGGCTACACCTTC CASSPQNSYGYTF
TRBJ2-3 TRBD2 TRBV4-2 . TGTGCCAGCAGCCCGCGCGGGACTAGCGGGGGGACCTTTTCGGATACGCAGTATTTT CASSPRGTSGGTFSDTQYF
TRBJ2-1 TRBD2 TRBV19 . TGTGCCAGTAGTCCCCAGCTGGGAGGGCCCTTTATCAATGAGCAGTTCTTC CASSPQLGGPFINEQFF
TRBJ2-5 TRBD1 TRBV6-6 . TGTGCCAGCAGTCCACTAATGCCGGGACAGGGTGTAGAGACCCAGTACTTC CASSPLMPGQGVETQYF
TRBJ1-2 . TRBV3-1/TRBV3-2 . TGTGCCAGCAGCCAAGCAGGGGTAAGTGGCTACACCTTC CASSQAGVSGYTF
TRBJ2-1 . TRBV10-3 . TGTGCCATCAGTGTTGAATCGAGGAATGAGCAGTTCTTC CAISVESRNEQFF
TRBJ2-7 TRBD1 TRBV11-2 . TGTGCCAGCAGCGTAGACTCGGGACAGGGCTACGAGCAGTACTTC CASSVDSGQGYEQYF